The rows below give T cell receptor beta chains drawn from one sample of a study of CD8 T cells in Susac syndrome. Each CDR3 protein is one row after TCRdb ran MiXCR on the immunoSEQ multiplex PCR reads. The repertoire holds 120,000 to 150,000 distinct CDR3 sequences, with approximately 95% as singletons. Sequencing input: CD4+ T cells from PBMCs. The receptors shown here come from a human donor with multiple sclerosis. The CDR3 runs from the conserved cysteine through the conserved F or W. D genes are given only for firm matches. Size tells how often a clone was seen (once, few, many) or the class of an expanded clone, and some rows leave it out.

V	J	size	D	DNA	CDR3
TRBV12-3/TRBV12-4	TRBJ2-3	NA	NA	TGTGCCAGCAGTAGCGACTTTCCCACAGATACGCAGTATTTT	CASSSDFPTDTQYF
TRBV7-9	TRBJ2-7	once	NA	TGTGCCAGCAGAAGAGACAGTCCCTACGAGCAGTACTTC	CASRRDSPYEQYF
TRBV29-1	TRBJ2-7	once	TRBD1	TGCAGCGTTTTATCAGGGGGCTACGAGCAGTACTTC	CSVLSGGYEQYF
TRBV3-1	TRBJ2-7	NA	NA	TGTGCCAGCAGCCAAGTCGTATCTTCCTACGAGCAGTACTTC	CASSQVVSSYEQYF
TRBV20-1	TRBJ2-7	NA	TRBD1	TGCAGTGCTAGAGACCCGGACAGGGGGCTCGAGCAGTACTTC	CSARDPDRGLEQYF
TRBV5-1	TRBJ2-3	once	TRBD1	TGCGCCAGCAGTCCCGGGACAGGGGGCGCAGATACGCAGTATTTT	CASSPGTGGADTQYF
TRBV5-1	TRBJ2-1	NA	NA	TGCGCCAGCAGCTCATACCGGGGTAGCGGAGAATACAATGAGCAGTTCTTC	CASSSYRGSGEYNEQFF
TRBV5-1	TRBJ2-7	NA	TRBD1	TGCGCCAGCAGCTTGCAGGACAGGGGCTACGAGCAGTACTTC	CASSLQDRGYEQYF
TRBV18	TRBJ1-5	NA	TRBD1	TGTGCCAGCTCACTTGCCGGGACAGAGAATCAGCCCCAGCATTTT	CASSLAGTENQPQHF
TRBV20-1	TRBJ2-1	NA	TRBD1	TGCAGGCCGTCCGGGACAGGCTCCTACAATGAGCAGTTCTTC	CRPSGTGSYNEQFF
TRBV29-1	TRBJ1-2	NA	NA	TGCAGCGTTGAAGATAAACGGTACTATGGCTACACCTTC	CSVEDKRYYGYTF
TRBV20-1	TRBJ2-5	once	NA	TGCAGTGCTAGTGCAGGGACCCAGTACTTC	CSASAGTQYF
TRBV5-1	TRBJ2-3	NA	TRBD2	TGCGCCAGCAGCGCACTAGCGGGGGGGCCAGATACGCAGTATTTT	CASSALAGGPDTQYF
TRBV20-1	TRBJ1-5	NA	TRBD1	TGCAGTGCTAGAGATCAAGGCAGGGGGACCTATAGCAATCAGCCCCAGCATTTT	CSARDQGRGTYSNQPQHF
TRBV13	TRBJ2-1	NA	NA	TGTGCCAGCAGCTTCGCCGGGGAGCTAGACAATGAGCAGTTCTTC	CASSFAGELDNEQFF
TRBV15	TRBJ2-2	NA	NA	TGTGCCACCAGCAGAGATTTTGGGACCGGGGAGCTGTTTTTT	CATSRDFGTGELFF
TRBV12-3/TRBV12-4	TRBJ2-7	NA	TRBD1	TGTGCCAGCAGGATACAGGGGCCCTACGAGCAGTACTTC	CASRIQGPYEQYF
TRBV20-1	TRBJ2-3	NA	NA	TGCAGTGCTCCTGGACTCGGCACAGATACGCAGTATTTT	CSAPGLGTDTQYF
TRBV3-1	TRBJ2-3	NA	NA	TGTGCCAGCAGTGCGTTCCCAGATACGCAGTATTTT	CASSAFPDTQYF
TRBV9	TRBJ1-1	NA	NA	TGTGCCAGCAGCCCAACGACAGTGGCGGGTGGTGAAGCTTTCTTT	CASSPTTVAGGEAFF
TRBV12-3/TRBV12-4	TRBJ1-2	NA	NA	TGTGCCAGCAGGTCGCAGGGTAATCTCTATGGCTACACCTTC	CASRSQGNLYGYTF
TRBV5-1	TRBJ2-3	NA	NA	TGCGCCAGCAGCTTGTTCGCAGGGGACACAGATACGCAGTATTTT	CASSLFAGDTDTQYF
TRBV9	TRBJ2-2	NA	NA	TGTGCCAGCAGCGTAATAGGAGACAACACCGTGGAGCTGTTTTTT	CASSVIGDNTVELFF
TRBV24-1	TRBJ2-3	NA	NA	TGTGCCACCAGTGGTCAGGGGACAGATACGCAGTATTTT	CATSGQGTDTQYF
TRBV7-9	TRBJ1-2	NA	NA	TGTGCCAGCAGCTTAAGAGAAGTCCCCTTCGTGAGCTACACCTTC	CASSLREVPFVSYTF
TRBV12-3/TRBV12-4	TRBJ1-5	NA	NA	TGTGCCAGCAGTTTAAGGACGGCTAGCAATCAGCCCCAGCATTTT	CASSLRTASNQPQHF
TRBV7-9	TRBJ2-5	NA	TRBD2	TGTGCCAGCAGCTTTAGCGGGAGATACCAAGAGACCCAGTACTTC	CASSFSGRYQETQYF
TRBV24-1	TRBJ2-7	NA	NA	TGTGCCACCAGTGACCCGGCGAGAACCTACGAGCAGTACTTC	CATSDPARTYEQYF
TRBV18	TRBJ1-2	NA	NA	TGTGCCAGCTCACCATGGGGGTATGGCTACACCTTC	CASSPWGYGYTF